This TCR beta chain was recovered during a study of response to subunit inactivated influenza vaccine (dated by TCRdb to the late 2010s). Notes on the research overall: Deep quantitative profiling of the T cell receptor repertoire was used in the study to follow responses to a trivalent subunit inactivated influenza vaccine.

The paper's findings and limits, for the study overall: The authors suggested that each seasonal influenza vaccination may recruit only a limited number of new T cells.

With regard to this clonotype: The antigen it recognizes is unknown. No much larger clonotype is one base removed from it; base qualities were not supplied.

Library method: RT-PCR. Sequencing was carried out with an Illumina HiSeq 2500. TCRdb trimmed the raw reads at Q25, called clones with MiXCR and kept productive beta chains. Identical CDR3 protein sequences are pooled into one entry, listed with their most common genes and DNA. The sample table contains just under 550,000 distinct CDR3 sequences; only one count was recorded for roughly 25% of them. The ten largest clonotypes hold approximately 3% of the sample. This sample was shared with a second study, whose subject was T cells expressing NK-cell markers. The second study's authors report: TCR beta cDNA libraries were made by 5'RACE template switching that added a universal primer site and unique molecular identifiers. In sorted CD3+CD56+NKG2C+, CD3+CD56+NKG2C- and CD3+CD56-NKG2C+ T-cell subsets from several donors, TCR beta-chain repertoires were profiled. Of the eight sequenced donors, seven were found to be HCMV-seropositive and one was found to be HCMV-seronegative. To restrict sorting to alphabetaTCR-expressing T cells, an anti-gammadeltaTCR antibody was added in several experiments. In six donors, the dominant CD3+CD56+NKG2C+ clonotypes were found to rank among the top 10 CD8+ clonotypes and to make up about 1.0-8% of CD8+ T cells. Those dominant clonotypes were again the most abundant among CD3+CD56-NKG2C+ cells in four donors, at about 28.3-60.1%. Whether the expanded NKG2C-expressing T cell clones were specific for HCMV antigens was left unclear. The study sequenced eight donors, all healthy volunteers chosen at random: three men and five women. HCMV-specific IgG was detected in serum with a commercial ELISA kit to determine HCMV serostatus. Ficoll density gradient centrifugation was used to isolate peripheral blood mononuclear cells from blood. Using Miltenyi isolation kits, CD4+ and CD8+ T cells were isolated from PBMC through magnetic immunoseparation. Synthesis of cDNA was primed from the TCR beta constant segment and was followed by two consecutive PCR amplification steps. Sequencing of the libraries produced 2 x 150 bp reads on Illumina HiSeq 2000/2500, MiSeq or NextSeq. Reads were demultiplexed and grouped by UMI with MIGEC, and clonotypes were assembled and quantified with MiTCR. To exclude erroneous sequences, only TCR cDNA sequences supported by at least two reads were retained. Downstream repertoire analysis used the tcR package, and clonotypes were matched across fractions by CDR3 nucleotide sequence plus V segment. VDJmatch was used to annotate antigen specificity against VDJdb, with one amino acid substitution allowed in CDR3.

The sequenced sample was CD4+ T cells sorted from PBMCs, obtained 11 to 12 days after vaccination. This clonotype was sampled from a man aged 45-65 years who received an inactivated influenza vaccine. Donor details come from another sample of the same person, matched by shared clones.

The CDR3 sequence is CASSYSGGEAFF. The nucleotides are TGTGCCAGCAGTTACTCGGGAGGTGAAGCTTTCTTT. The chain employs TRBV6-5 and TRBJ1-1; the D gene is unclear. There are 12 amino acids in the CDR3, from cysteine to phenylalanine inclusive. Only the CDR3 region is kept as DNA, spanning 36 bases read in frame from base 1. A distance of 6 bases separates the germline ends of V and J, which lose 0 bases and 7 bases respectively. CDR1 is given as MNHEY and CDR2 as SVGAGI, both from the germline V gene.